The 22 T cell receptor beta chains reported below all come from one sample, sequenced in a study of blood T cell repertoires in COVID-19. Method: immunoSEQ multiplex PCR; TCRdb's copy keeps in-frame clones and lacks some. This sample has fewer than 80,000 clones, with 74% found just once. Input material: peripheral blood. The receptors come from an elderly woman with acute or convalescent COVID-19.

The chain recombines TRBV5-1 with TRBJ2-3; perhaps TRBD2 as D (5 bases). With 5 bases removed from V and 11 bases from J, the gap between germline ends came to 24 bases. The CDR3 is made up of 15 amino acids. Per the germline V gene, CDR1 is SGHRS and CDR2 is YFSETQ. DNA for the CDR3: TGCGCCAGCAGGGACTTCCATAACTCTCGTCCAGAGCAGTATTTT. This translates into CASRDFHNSRPEQYF.

Here the CDR3 DNA reads TGTGCCACTTGGAGAGCGACGTCTTTCGAGCAGTACTTC. Translated, it gives CATWRATSFEQYF. V is TRBV6-5 and J is TRBJ2-7; D unclear. The CDR3 loop spans 13 amino acids. The germline gives CDR1 MNHEY, CDR2 SVGAGI. The germline V and J ends were trimmed by 10 bases and 6 bases, with 19 bases remaining between them.

V and J are TRBV14 and TRBJ1-2; no clear D. V shed 1 base and J shed 1 base, with 13 bases lying between them. CDR1 is SGHDN, CDR2 FVKESK, per germline. This CDR3 contains 16 residues. CDR3 nucleotide sequence: TGTGCCAGCAGCCAAGGACGGAGGGCGGGTAACTATGGCTACACCTTC. Its protein product is CASSQGRRAGNYGYTF.

The rearrangement uses TRBV11-3 and TRBJ2-7, with D hard to call. Trimming stripped 5 bases from V and 1 base from J, with 15 bases between. The CDR3 totals 15 residues. Germline V CDR1 and CDR2: SGHNT, YENEEA. The CDR3 is CASSPDPEASYEQYF. DNA of the CDR3: TGTGCCAGCAGCCCCGACCCAGAGGCATCCTACGAGCAGTACTTC.

This chain links TRBV6-5 with TRBJ2-7; 8 bases line up with TRBD2. J lost 5 bases, V lost 5 bases, and 5 bases had no gene match. The CDR3 sequence is 13 residues long. Germline V gives CDR1 MNHEY, CDR2 SVGAGI. Here the CDR3 reads CASSSGSNNEQYF. For the CDR3, the DNA is TGTGCCAGCAGTAGCGGGAGCAATAACGAGCAGTACTTC.

The V gene is TRBV14, the J gene TRBJ1-4; D not resolved. CDR1 is SGHDN and CDR2 is FVKESK in the germline V gene. V shed 1 base and J shed 10 bases, with 16 bases lying between them. The CDR3 contains 15 residues. CDR3 loop: CASSQGRGTSGKLFF. CDR3 bases: TGTGCCAGCAGCCAAGGGCGGGGTACCTCGGGAAAACTGTTTTTT.

This chain joins TRBV29-1 and TRBJ2-7, with 7 bases that match TRBD1. Germline CDR1 and CDR2: SQVTM and ANQGSEA. CDR3 length: 12 residues. V was clipped by 5 bases and J by 2 bases; unmatched bases: 3. The CDR3 DNA follows: TGCAGCGTTCCTGGACAGGCCTACGAGCAGTACTTC. This sequence encodes CSVPGQAYEQYF.

This chain uses TRBV7-2 with TRBJ2-1; possible D gene TRBD2, 6 bases. V gave up 0 bases and J gave up 12 bases, with 18 bases separating them. The CDR3 consists of 15 residues. The V gene's germline CDR1 is SGHTA and CDR2 FQGNSA. The CDR3 reads CASSLASGATSAQFF. Written as DNA, the CDR3 is TGTGCCAGCAGCTTAGCTAGCGGCGCTACTTCGGCGCAGTTCTTC.

This chain uses TRBV11-3 with TRBJ2-7; 11 bases match TRBD2. J gave up 12 bases and V 3 bases, and 7 bases lay outside the gene matches. Germline-derived CDR1 and CDR2 are SGHNT and YENEEA. This CDR3 comprises 13 residues. CDR3 residues: CASSFLAGGRLYF. The CDR3 nucleotides are TGTGCCAGCAGCTTTTTAGCGGGAGGGAGGCTGTACTTC. The full variable domain, in which reference TRBV11-3 and TRBJ2-7 provide the parts outside the CDR3, is EAGVVQSPRYKIIEKKQPVAFWCNPISGHNTLYWYLQNLGQGPELLIRYENEEAVDDSQLPKDRFSAERLKGVDSTLKIQPAELGDSAVYLCASSFLAGGRLYFGPGTRLTVT.

This clone appeared a few times. The CDR3 spells CASSSPLGSGKGNEQFF. The CDR3 DNA reads TGTGCCAGCAGTTCACCGCTGGGTAGCGGGAAAGGGAATGAGCAGTTCTTC. The chain couples TRBV6-2 or TRBV6-3 to TRBJ2-1, with 8 bases fitting TRBD2. The CDR3 has 17 residues. The germline gives CDR1 MNHEY, CDR2 SVGEGT. V shed 4 bases and J 7 bases; nucleotides not matched to a gene: 15.

The V call is TRBV6-5, the J call TRBJ1-4; no firm D call. CDR3 length equals 12 residues. V was pared by 0 bases and J by 14 bases, with 10 bases between. Germline CDR1 reads MNHEY; CDR2 reads SVGAGI. CDR3 nucleotides: TGTGCCAGCAGTTACTCAGGAGGAGGGCTGTTTTTT. The encoded protein is CASSYSGGGLFF.

The chain combines TRBV4-3 with TRBJ2-7; TRBD1 is a possible D gene (5 bases). Deletions cut 0 bases from V and 6 bases from J, with 9 bases between. Germline V gene sequence: CDR1 LGHNA, CDR2 YSLEER. This CDR3 has 13 residues. The CDR3 loop is CASSQDLGREQYF. In nucleotides, the CDR3 is TGCGCCAGCAGCCAAGATCTGGGGCGCGAGCAGTACTTC.

The chain uses TRBV20-1 and TRBJ2-5, with D perhaps matching TRBD1 (5 bases). This CDR3 region has 15 residues. CDR1 DFQATT and CDR2 SNEGSKA come from the germline V gene (reference sequence). V lost 3 bases to trimming and J lost 1 base, with 15 bases between them. CDR3 sequence reads: CSASTPLGRQETQYF. Written as DNA, the CDR3 is TGCAGTGCTAGTACCCCATTGGGGCGCCAAGAGACCCAGTACTTC.

This chain uses TRBV21-1 with TRBJ1-1; whether TRBD1, the table's D call, matches the DNA was not checked. TRBV21-1 is a listed pseudogene. This CDR3 has 16 amino acids. The CDR3 DNA reads TGTGCCAGCAGCATCCCCCTCAGGACAGAGAACACTGAAGCTTTCTTT. Translating it yields CASSIPLRTENTEAFF.

The count of this clone is one. V is TRBV28 and J is TRBJ1-2, with 9 bases identical to TRBD1. This CDR3 region has 15 residues. The germline V gene encodes CDR1 MDHEN and CDR2 SYDVKM. Trimming took 4 bases from V and 3 from J; bases not matched to a gene: 6. Written as DNA, the CDR3 is TGTGCCAGCAGTTCCACCGGGACAGGGCACTATGGCTACACCTTC. Encoded protein: CASSSTGTGHYGYTF.

This chain connects TRBV3-1 (or the pseudogene TRBV3-2) to TRBJ2-7, with D possibly matching TRBD2 (5 bases). Per the germline V gene, CDR1 is LGHDT and CDR2 is YNNKEL (reference sequence). The CDR3 is made up of 17 amino acids. Trimming left V 5 bases short and J 6 bases short, with 26 bases between. CDR3: CASSENLNGISTGEQYF. DNA of the CDR3: TGTGCCAGCAGCGAAAACTTGAACGGGATTTCAACGGGCGAGCAGTACTTC.

The rearrangement links TRBV19 to TRBJ2-5, with TRBD1 matching 8 bases. Per the germline V gene, CDR1 is LNHDA and CDR2 is SQIVND (reference sequence). Germline trimming cut 6 bases from V and 4 bases from J; bases unmatched to any gene: 4. The CDR3 extends over 13 amino acids. CDR3 DNA: TGTGCCAGTAGCCGCGGGACAGGAGAGACCCAGTACTTC. As protein: CASSRGTGETQYF.

V gene TRBV29-1 combines with J gene TRBJ2-5; 7 bases align to TRBD2. Germline V gene sequence: CDR1 SQVTM, CDR2 ANQGSEA. The CDR3 has 13 amino acids. J gave up 1 base and V 5 bases, and 4 bases lay outside the gene matches. The CDR3 nucleotides are TGCAGCGTTCTAGCGGAGACCCAAGAGACCCAGTACTTC. Amino acid sequence: CSVLAETQETQYF.

The chain combines TRBV28 with TRBJ1-5, with 8 bases that match TRBD1. The CDR3 is 14 residues long. Germline CDR1 is MDHEN and CDR2 is SYDVKM. V lost 7 bases and J lost 6; bases outside the gene matches: 8. The CDR3 is CASNLGQGGQPQHF. The CDR3 DNA sequence: TGTGCCAGCAATCTCGGACAGGGAGGTCAGCCCCAGCATTTT. The variable domain in full, with the rest retrieved from reference TRBV28 and TRBJ1-5, is DVKVTQSSRYLVKRTGEKVFLECVQDMDHENMFWYRQDPGLGLRLIYFSYDVKMKEKGDIPEGYSVSREKKERFSLILESASTNQTSMYLCASNLGQGGQPQHFGDGTRLSIL.

The sample holds one count of this clone. This chain connects TRBV19 to TRBJ2-2, with 10 nucleotides matching TRBD1. CDR1 LNHDA and CDR2 SQIVND come from the germline V gene (reference sequence). This CDR3 is 16 amino acids long. With V trimmed by 7 bases and J by 5 bases, 10 bases remained unmatched. The CDR3 bases are TGTGCCAGTAAGCCACCGGGACAGGGGAAGACCGGGGAGCTGTTTTTT. Its translation: CASKPPGQGKTGELFF.

The chain carries TRBV6-5 and TRBJ2-7; 10 bases are shared with TRBD2. V trimming: 7 bases; J trimming: 1 base; junction bases outside the gene matches: 7. The CDR3 consists of 15 residues. The V gene's germline CDR1 is MNHEY and CDR2 SVGAGI. The CDR3 protein is CASKLAGGGSYEQYF. CDR3 bases: TGTGCCAGCAAATTAGCGGGAGGCGGGTCCTACGAGCAGTACTTC.

The chain combines TRBV7-3 with TRBJ2-1, with TRBD2 identical over 9 bases. The CDR3 has 15 residues. Germline loops: CDR1 SGHTA, CDR2 FQGTGA. V lost 2 bases to trimming and J lost 9 bases; unmatched junction nucleotides: 8. Here the CDR3 DNA reads TGTGCCAGCAGCTTAGGCCTAGCGGGGTTTAGTGAGCAGTTCTTC. Translation: CASSLGLAGFSEQFF.